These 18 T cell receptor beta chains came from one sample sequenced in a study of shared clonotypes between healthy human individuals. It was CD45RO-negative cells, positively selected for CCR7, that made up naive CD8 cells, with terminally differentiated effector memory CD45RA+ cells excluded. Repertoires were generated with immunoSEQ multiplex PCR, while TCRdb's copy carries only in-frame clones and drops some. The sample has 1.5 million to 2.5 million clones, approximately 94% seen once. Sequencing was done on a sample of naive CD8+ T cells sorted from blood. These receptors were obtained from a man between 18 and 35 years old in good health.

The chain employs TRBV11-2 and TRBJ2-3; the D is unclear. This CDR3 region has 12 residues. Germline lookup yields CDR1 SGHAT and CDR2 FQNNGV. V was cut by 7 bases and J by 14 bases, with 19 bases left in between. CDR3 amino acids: CASIADPLVGYF. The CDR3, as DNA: TGTGCCAGCATCGCGGACCCCTTGGTGGGGTATTTT.

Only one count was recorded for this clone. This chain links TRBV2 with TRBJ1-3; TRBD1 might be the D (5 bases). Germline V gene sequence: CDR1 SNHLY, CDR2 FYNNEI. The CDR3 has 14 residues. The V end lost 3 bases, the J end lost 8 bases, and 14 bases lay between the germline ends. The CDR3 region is CASSEVGGEYTIYF. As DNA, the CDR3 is TGTGCCAGCAGTGAGGTTGGAGGGGAGTACACCATATATTTT.

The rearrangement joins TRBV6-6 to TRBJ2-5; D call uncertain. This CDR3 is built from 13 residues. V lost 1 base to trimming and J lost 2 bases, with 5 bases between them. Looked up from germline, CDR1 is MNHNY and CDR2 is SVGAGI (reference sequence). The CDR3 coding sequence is TGTGCCAGCAGTTACTTACCACAAGAGACCCAGTACTTC. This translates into CASSYLPQETQYF.

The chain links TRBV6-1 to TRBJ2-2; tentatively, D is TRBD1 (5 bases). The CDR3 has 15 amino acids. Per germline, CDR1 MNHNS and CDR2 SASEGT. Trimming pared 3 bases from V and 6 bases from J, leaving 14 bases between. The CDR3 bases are TGTGCCAGCAGTGACAGGGAAAGGGTGCCCGGGGAGCTGTTTTTT. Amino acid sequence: CASSDRERVPGELFF.

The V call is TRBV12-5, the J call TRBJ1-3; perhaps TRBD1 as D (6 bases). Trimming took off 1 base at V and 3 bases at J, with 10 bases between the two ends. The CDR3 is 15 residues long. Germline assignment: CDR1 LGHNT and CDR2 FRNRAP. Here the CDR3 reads CASGLEQGGGNTIYF. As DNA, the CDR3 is TGTGCTAGTGGTTTGGAACAAGGGGGTGGAAACACCATATATTTT.

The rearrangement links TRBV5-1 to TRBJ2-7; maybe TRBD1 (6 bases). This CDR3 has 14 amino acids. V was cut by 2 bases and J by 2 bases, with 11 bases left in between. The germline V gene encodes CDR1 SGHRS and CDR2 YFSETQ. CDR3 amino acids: CASSFLTGTYEQYF. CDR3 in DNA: TGCGCCAGCAGCTTCCTAACAGGGACCTACGAGCAGTACTTC. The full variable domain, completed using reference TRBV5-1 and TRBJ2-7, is KAGVTQTPRYLIKTRGQQVTLSCSPISGHRSVSWYQQTPGQGLQFLFEYFSETQRNKGNFPGRFSGRQFSNSRSEMNVSTLELGDSALYLCASSFLTGTYEQYFGPGTRLTVT.

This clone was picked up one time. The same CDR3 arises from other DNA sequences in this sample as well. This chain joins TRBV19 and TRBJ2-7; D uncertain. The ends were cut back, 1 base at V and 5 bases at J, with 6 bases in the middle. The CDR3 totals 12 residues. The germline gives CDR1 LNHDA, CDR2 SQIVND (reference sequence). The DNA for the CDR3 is TGTGCCAGTAGTATAGGGGGAAACGAGCAGTACTTC. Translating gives CASSIGGNEQYF.

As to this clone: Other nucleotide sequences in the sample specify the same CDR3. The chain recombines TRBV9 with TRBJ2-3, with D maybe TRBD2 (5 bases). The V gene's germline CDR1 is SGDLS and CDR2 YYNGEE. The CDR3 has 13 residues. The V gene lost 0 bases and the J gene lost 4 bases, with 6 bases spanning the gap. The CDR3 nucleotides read TGTGCCAGCAGCGTAGACGGGGCAGATACGCAGTATTTT. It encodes CASSVDGADTQYF.

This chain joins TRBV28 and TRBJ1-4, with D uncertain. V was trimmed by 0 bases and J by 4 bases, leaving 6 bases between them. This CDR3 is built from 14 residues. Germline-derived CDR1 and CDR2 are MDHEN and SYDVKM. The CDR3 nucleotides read TGTGCCAGCAGTTTATGGAGTGGTAATGAAAAACTGTTTTTT. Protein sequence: CASSLWSGNEKLFF.

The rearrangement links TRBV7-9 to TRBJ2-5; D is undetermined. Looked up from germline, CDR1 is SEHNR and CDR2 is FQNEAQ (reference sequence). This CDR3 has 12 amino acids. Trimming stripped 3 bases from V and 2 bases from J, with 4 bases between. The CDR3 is CASSFEQETQYF. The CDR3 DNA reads TGTGCCAGCAGCTTTGAGCAAGAGACCCAGTACTTC. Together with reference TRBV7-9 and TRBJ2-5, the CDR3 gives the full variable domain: DTGVSQNPRHKITKRGQNVTFRCDPISEHNRLYWYRQTLGQGPEFLTYFQNEAQLEKSRLLSDRFSAERPKGSFSTLEIQRTEQGDSAMYLCASSFEQETQYFGPGTRLLVL.

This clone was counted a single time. CDR3 protein: CASSYGEQQFF. The CDR3 DNA follows: TGTGCCAGCAGTTACGGGGAGCAGCAGTTCTTC. The chain links TRBV6-5 to TRBJ2-1; D may be TRBD2 (5 bases). There are 11 residues in the CDR3. CDR1 is MNHEY and CDR2 is SVGAGI in the germline V gene. Trimming left V 2 bases short and J 11 bases short, with 7 bases between.

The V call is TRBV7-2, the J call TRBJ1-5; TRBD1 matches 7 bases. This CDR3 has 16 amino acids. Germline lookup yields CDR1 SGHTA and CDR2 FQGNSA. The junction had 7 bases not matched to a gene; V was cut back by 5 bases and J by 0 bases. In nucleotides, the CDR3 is TGTGCCAGCAGCACGCGGGGACAGAATAGCAATCAGCCCCAGCATTTT. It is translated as CASSTRGQNSNQPQHF.

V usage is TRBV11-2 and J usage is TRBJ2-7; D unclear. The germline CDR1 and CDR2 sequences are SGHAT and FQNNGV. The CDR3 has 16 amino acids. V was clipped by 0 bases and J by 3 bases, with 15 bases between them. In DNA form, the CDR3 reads TGTGCCAGCAGCTTAGATCTAAGCAGGTTCGGCTACGAGCAGTACTTC. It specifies CASSLDLSRFGYEQYF.

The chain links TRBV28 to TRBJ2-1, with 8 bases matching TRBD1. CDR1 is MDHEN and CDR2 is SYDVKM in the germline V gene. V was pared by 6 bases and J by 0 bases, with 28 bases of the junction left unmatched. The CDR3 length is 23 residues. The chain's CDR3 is CASSTRQGISPDIIFSSYNEQFF. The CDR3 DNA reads TGTGCCAGCAGCACCCGACAGGGGATTAGCCCGGACATCATTTTCAGCTCCTACAATGAGCAGTTCTTC.

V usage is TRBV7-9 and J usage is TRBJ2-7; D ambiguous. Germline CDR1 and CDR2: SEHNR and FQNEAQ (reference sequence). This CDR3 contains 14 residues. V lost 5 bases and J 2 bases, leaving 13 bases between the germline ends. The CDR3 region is CASSRTESTYEQYF. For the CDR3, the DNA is TGTGCCAGCAGCCGAACCGAATCAACCTACGAGCAGTACTTC.

CDR3 residues: CASSSIGDSPLHF. The CDR3 DNA follows: TGTGCCAGCAGTTCCATAGGGGATTCACCCCTCCACTTT. This sequence joins TRBV28 and TRBJ1-6, with D possibly TRBD1 on 5 matching bases. The V end lost 4 bases, the J end lost 8 bases, and 9 bases lay between the germline ends. This CDR3 region has 13 residues. Germline V gene data show CDR1 as MDHEN and CDR2 as SYDVKM.

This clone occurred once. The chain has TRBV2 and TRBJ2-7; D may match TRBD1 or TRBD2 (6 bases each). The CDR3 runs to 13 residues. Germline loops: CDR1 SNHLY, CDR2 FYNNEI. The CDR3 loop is CASGPGAAYEQYF. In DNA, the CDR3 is TGTGCTTCTGGTCCGGGGGCGGCCTACGAGCAGTACTTC.

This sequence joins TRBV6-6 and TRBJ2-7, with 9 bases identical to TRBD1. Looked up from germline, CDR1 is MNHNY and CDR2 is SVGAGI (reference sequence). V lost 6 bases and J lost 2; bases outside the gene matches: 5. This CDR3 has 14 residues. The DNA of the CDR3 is TGTGCCAGCAGGAACCGGGACAGGGCCTACGAGCAGTACTTC. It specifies CASRNRDRAYEQYF.